These 9 T cell receptor beta chains share one sample of origin, sequenced in a study of cytomegalovirus exposure and HLA in healthy donors. Produced via immunoSEQ multiplex PCR; TCRdb's table is partial and in-frame only. The profile shows 250,000 to 300,000 clones, around 86% of them singletons. Source material: PBMCs. All receptors derive from a young woman in good health and CMV-seronegative.

CDR3 protein: CASSDRDRGGNEQFF. As DNA, the CDR3 is TGTGCCAGCAGCGACCGGGACAGGGGAGGCAATGAGCAGTTCTTC. The genes are TRBV7-9 and TRBJ2-1, with 10 bases lining up with TRBD1. Germline CDR1 reads SEHNR; CDR2 reads FQNEAQ (reference sequence). The V gene end was trimmed by 5 bases and the J gene end by 6 bases; junction bases not matched to a gene: 7. This CDR3 comprises 15 residues.

This sequence joins TRBV7-2 and TRBJ2-1; D is possibly TRBD1 (6 bases). V lost 5 bases to trimming and J lost 3 bases, with 17 bases between them. The CDR3 totals 16 residues. Per germline, CDR1 SGHTA and CDR2 FQGNSA. CDR3 sequence: CASSLSWGPVYNEQFF. The CDR3, as DNA: TGTGCCAGCAGCCTGTCGTGGGGGCCGGTCTACAATGAGCAGTTCTTC. Using reference TRBV7-2 and TRBJ2-1 for the parts outside the CDR3, the full variable domain is GAGVSQSPSNKVTEKGKDVELRCDPISGHTALYWYRQSLGQGLEFLIYFQGNSAPDKSGLPSDRFSAERTGGSVSTLTIQRTQQEDSAVYLCASSLSWGPVYNEQFFGPGTRLTVL.

This clone turned up a few times. This sequence joins TRBV19 and TRBJ1-2; tentatively, D is TRBD1 (5 bases). Germline lookup yields CDR1 LNHDA and CDR2 SQIVND (reference sequence). The CDR3 has 11 amino acids. Trimming took 10 bases from V and 8 from J, leaving 14 bases between them. CDR3 nucleotides: TGTGCCACCGTCTACTGGGGCGGCTACACCTTC. The encoded protein is CATVYWGGYTF.

V gene TRBV7-8 combines with J gene TRBJ1-5; no clear D gene. Germline CDR1 SGHVS, CDR2 FQNEAQ. This CDR3 is built from 15 residues. Deletions cut 3 bases from V and 4 bases from J, with 13 bases between. CDR3 in amino acids: CASSFGGGGNQPQHF. CDR3 nucleotide sequence: TGTGCCAGCAGCTTCGGAGGCGGAGGGAATCAGCCCCAGCATTTT.

This chain uses TRBV6-5 with TRBJ1-1; 9 nucleotides agree with TRBD1. The J segment lost 5 bases and the V segment lost 7 bases, leaving 5 bases of the junction unmatched. Germline V gene data show CDR1 as MNHEY and CDR2 as SVGAGI. The CDR3 is made up of 13 amino acids. CDR3 in amino acids: CASTLTGGTEAFF. Written as DNA, the CDR3 is TGTGCCAGCACCCTGACAGGGGGGACTGAAGCTTTCTTT.

Worth noting for this clone: Other DNA sequences in this specimen translate into the identical CDR3. This chain uses TRBV6-5 with TRBJ1-1; D is perhaps TRBD1 (5 bases). This CDR3 region has 13 residues. The V and J ends lost 3 bases and 5 bases respectively, with 10 bases between them. Germline lookup yields CDR1 MNHEY and CDR2 SVGAGI. In DNA form, the CDR3 reads TGTGCCAGCAGTTATCAGGGTGGGACTGAAGCTTTCTTT. Translating it yields CASSYQGGTEAFF.

The CDR3 is CAWSGSGGEQFF. The CDR3 nucleotides are TGTGCCTGGAGTGGGAGCGGGGGTGAGCAGTTCTTC. The chain has TRBV30 and TRBJ2-1, with 8 bases that match TRBD2. Germline V gives CDR1 GTSNPN, CDR2 SVGIG (reference sequence). J gave up 9 bases and V 1 base, and 2 bases lay outside the gene matches. The CDR3 spans 12 residues.

The chain employs TRBV7-8 and TRBJ2-1; D is possibly TRBD1 (6 bases). Trimming cost V 3 bases and J 4 bases, with 16 bases left between them. Germline loops: CDR1 SGHVS, CDR2 FQNEAQ. The CDR3 covers 16 residues. In nucleotides, the CDR3 is TGTGCCAGCAGCTTGCCCGTGGGGACATCGTACAATGAGCAGTTCTTC. Amino acid sequence: CASSLPVGTSYNEQFF.

The J gene is TRBJ1-5, the V gene TRBV2; 7 bases are a match to TRBD1. Germline values: CDR1 SNHLY, CDR2 FYNNEI. This CDR3 region has 17 residues. V lost 2 bases, J lost 6 bases, and 13 bases stayed unmatched. CDR3 residues: CASSEQTGRFLGQPQHF. DNA of the CDR3: TGTGCCAGCAGTGAACAGACAGGGCGGTTTTTGGGTCAGCCCCAGCATTTT. Full variable domain (outside the CDR3, taken from reference TRBV2 and TRBJ1-5): EPEVTQTPSHQVTQMGQEVILRCVPISNHLYFYWYRQILGQKVEFLVSFYNNEISEKSEIFDDQFSVERPDGSNFTLKIRSTKLEDSAMYFCASSEQTGRFLGQPQHFGDGTRLSIL.